The sequence of this T cell receptor (beta chain) was determined in a study of blood T cell repertoires in COVID-19. This CDR3 comprises 15 residues. The protocol was immunoSEQ multiplex PCR, while the TCRdb copy is restricted to in-frame clones and leaves out a portion. This table has a few hundred thousand clones, more than 85% appearing once. The sequenced material came from PBMCs or T cells enriched from blood (not recorded which). The sequence derives from a woman aged 25 to 45 who had recovered from COVID-19. The V call is TRBV21-1, the J call TRBJ1-1; the DNA was not compared with TRBD1, the D call given in the table. TRBV21-1 is flagged as a pseudogene. The CDR3 coding sequence is TGTGCCAGCAGCAAAGGGGGGCAGGGGAACACTGAAGCTTTCTTT. This gives the protein CASSKGGQGNTEAFF.